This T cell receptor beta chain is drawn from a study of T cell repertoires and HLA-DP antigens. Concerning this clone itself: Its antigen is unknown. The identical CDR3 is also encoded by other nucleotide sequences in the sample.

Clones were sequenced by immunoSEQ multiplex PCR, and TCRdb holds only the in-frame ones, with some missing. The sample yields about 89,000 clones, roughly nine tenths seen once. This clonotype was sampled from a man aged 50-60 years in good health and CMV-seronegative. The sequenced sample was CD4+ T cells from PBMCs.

The CDR3, as DNA: TGTGCCAGCAGTTTAACAGGGAACACCGGGGAGCTGTTTTTT. Translated: CASSLTGNTGELFF. The chain recombines TRBV7-2 with TRBJ2-2, with a weak D call TRBD1 (5 bases). Germline V CDR1 and CDR2: SGHTA, FQGNSA. Trimming left V 6 bases short and J 1 base short, with 9 bases between. CDR3 length: 14 amino acids.